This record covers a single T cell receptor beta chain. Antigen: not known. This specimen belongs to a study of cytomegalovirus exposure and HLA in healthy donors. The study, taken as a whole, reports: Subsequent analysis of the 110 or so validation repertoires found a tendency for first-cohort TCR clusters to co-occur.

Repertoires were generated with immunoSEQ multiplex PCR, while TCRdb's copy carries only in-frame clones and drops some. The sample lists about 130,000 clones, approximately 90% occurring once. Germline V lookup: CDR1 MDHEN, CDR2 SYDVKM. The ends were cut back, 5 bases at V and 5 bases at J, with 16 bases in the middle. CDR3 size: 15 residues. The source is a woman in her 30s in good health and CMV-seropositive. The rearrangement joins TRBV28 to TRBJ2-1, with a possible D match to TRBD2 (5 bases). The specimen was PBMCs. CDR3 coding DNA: TGTGCCAGCAGTACCACCTCCGGGATTCACAATGAGCAGTTCTTC. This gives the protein CASSTTSGIHNEQFF.